A single sample is the source of the 26 T cell receptor beta chains below, sequenced in a study of long-term antiretroviral therapy in people with HIV. The run of the v3.0 immunoSEQ assay was at survey level. Repertoires were generated with immunoSEQ multiplex PCR, while TCRdb's copy carries only in-frame clones and drops some. The sample carries some 35,000 clones, around 94% recorded once. The specimen was unsorted PBMCs, collected approximately 5 years after starting antiretroviral therapy. Receptors originate from a woman between 45 and 60 years old with HIV.

The J gene is TRBJ1-1, the V gene TRBV6-5; D perhaps matches TRBD1 (5 bases). Germline V lookup: CDR1 MNHEY, CDR2 SVGAGI. CDR3 length: 14 residues. Trimming removed 7 bases at V and 3 bases at J, with 15 bases between. The CDR3 nucleotides read TGTGCCAGCAATAAGGGGATAGAGGACACTGAAGCTTTCTTT. This codes for CASNKGIEDTEAFF.

This chain links TRBV30 with TRBJ2-6, with 7 bases aligning to TRBD1. The trim removed 4 bases at V and 0 bases at J, leaving 9 bases unmatched. CDR3 length: 17 amino acids. Germline CDR1 reads GTSNPN; CDR2 reads SVGIG (reference sequence). CDR3 in DNA: TGTGCCTGGAACCCCGGGACAGCCACCTCTGGGGCCAACGTCCTGACTTTC. Its translation: CAWNPGTATSGANVLTF.

The chain combines TRBV18 with TRBJ2-4; D is ambiguous. The CDR3 has 12 amino acids. Trimming stripped 2 bases from V and 5 bases from J, with 4 bases between. Germline V gene data show CDR1 as KGHSH and CDR2 as LQKENI. CDR3 region: CASSPGENIQYF. CDR3 DNA: TGTGCCAGCTCACCAGGGGAAAACATTCAGTACTTC.

The chain is built from TRBV7-3 and TRBJ2-2; no clear D. The CDR3 is 16 amino acids. The ends were cut back, 5 bases at V and 8 bases at J, with 21 bases in the middle. The germline CDR1 and CDR2 sequences are SGHTA and FQGTGA. DNA for the CDR3: TGTGCCAGCAGCGCGAACAGTTTTCCCCTGGCAGGGGAGCTGTTTTTT. Protein sequence: CASSANSFPLAGELFF.

The V gene is TRBV7-9, the J gene TRBJ2-2; unclear D gene. Germline assignment: CDR1 SEHNR and CDR2 FQNEAQ (reference sequence). V lost 1 base and J 5 bases, leaving 5 bases between the germline ends. The CDR3 is made up of 13 amino acids. The CDR3 nucleotides are TGTGCCAGCAGCTTAGGGGGTACCGGGGAGCTGTTTTTT. It specifies CASSLGGTGELFF.

This sequence joins TRBV19 and TRBJ2-3; D could derive from TRBD1 or TRBD2 (6 bases each). V was shortened by 0 bases and J by 5 bases, with 12 bases between the two germline ends. This CDR3 is 15 amino acids long. Germline CDR1 reads LNHDA; CDR2 reads SQIVND (reference sequence). CDR3 sequence (DNA): TGTGCCAGTAGTATAGAAAACCGGGGGCAAGATACGCAGTATTTT. This sequence encodes CASSIENRGQDTQYF. The full variable domain, its missing parts supplied by reference TRBV19 and TRBJ2-3, is DGGITQSPKYLFRKEGQNVTLSCEQNLNHDAMYWYRQDPGQGLRLIYYSQIVNDFQKGDIAEGYSVSREKKESFPLTVTSAQKNPTAFYLCASSIENRGQDTQYFGPGTRLTVL.

This clone is a singleton in its sample. J is TRBJ2-3 and V is TRBV2, with 13 nucleotides matching TRBD2. The ends lost 0 bases at V and 0 bases at J; junction bases unmatched: 3. Germline CDR1 and CDR2: SNHLY and FYNNEI. The CDR3 loop spans 18 amino acids. The CDR3 is CASSEAGLAGTSTDTQYF. Written as DNA, the CDR3 is TGTGCCAGCAGTGAAGCGGGACTAGCGGGGACTAGCACAGATACGCAGTATTTT.

The sample holds one count of this clone. The chain uses TRBV5-1 and TRBJ2-1, with 11 nucleotides matching TRBD2. Germline V lookup: CDR1 SGHRS, CDR2 YFSETQ. The length of the CDR3 is 16 residues. J was trimmed by 5 bases and V by 0 bases; bases with no gene match: 4. The CDR3 region is CASSLEPLAGDNEQFF. CDR3 nucleotides: TGCGCCAGCAGCTTGGAGCCACTAGCGGGGGACAATGAGCAGTTCTTC. The whole variable domain, remainder taken from reference TRBV5-1 and TRBJ2-1, is KAGVTQTPRYLIKTRGQQVTLSCSPISGHRSVSWYQQTPGQGLQFLFEYFSETQRNKGNFPGRFSGRQFSNSRSEMNVSTLELGDSALYLCASSLEPLAGDNEQFFGPGTRLTVL.

The J gene is TRBJ1-1, the V gene TRBV2, with unresolved D. V was pared by 6 bases and J by 4 bases, with 12 bases between. The CDR3 sequence is 13 residues long. CDR1 and CDR2 from the germline V gene are SNHLY and FYNNEI. The CDR3 here is CASSPPGGTEAFF. CDR3 bases: TGTGCCAGCAGCCCCCCCGGTGGCACTGAAGCTTTCTTT.

The rearrangement uses TRBV4-1 and TRBJ2-7; 10 bases are shared with TRBD1. The J segment lost 5 bases and the V segment lost 4 bases, leaving 5 bases of the junction unmatched. Germline V gives CDR1 MGHRA, CDR2 YSYEKL. The CDR3 covers 14 residues. DNA for the CDR3: TGCGCCAGCAGCCTCGGGACAGGGGACCACGAGCAGTACTTC. This sequence encodes CASSLGTGDHEQYF.

The rearrangement links TRBV19 to TRBJ2-3; a weak D match, TRBD1 (8 bases). The CDR3 contains 15 residues. Germline assignment: CDR1 LNHDA and CDR2 SQIVND (reference sequence). The germline V and J ends were trimmed by 8 bases and 0 bases, with 15 bases remaining between them. CDR3 sequence (DNA): TGTGCCAGTGGACAGGGAGGGGGTAGCACAGATACGCAGTATTTT. Translating gives CASGQGGGSTDTQYF.

The CDR3 DNA reads TGTGCCAGCAGCTTAGAAAGGGGGACCCAGTACTTC. Translating gives CASSLERGTQYF. The chain has TRBV7-2 and TRBJ2-5; D is perhaps TRBD1 (5 bases). V lost 1 base and J lost 7, with 7 bases in between. From germline, CDR1 is SGHTA and CDR2 FQGNSA. CDR3 size: 12 residues.

The chain links TRBV30 to TRBJ2-7, with D uncertain. V was pared by 4 bases and J by 4 bases, with 8 bases between. Per the germline V gene, CDR1 is GTSNPN and CDR2 is SVGIG (reference sequence). The CDR3 consists of 11 residues. This CDR3 reads CAWISGYEQYF. Here the CDR3 DNA reads TGTGCCTGGATTAGTGGGTACGAGCAGTACTTC.

The chain uses TRBV4-3 and TRBJ1-4, with 7 bases aligning to TRBD1. Germline loops: CDR1 LGHNA, CDR2 YSLEER. The CDR3 is made up of 15 amino acids. The V gene end was trimmed by 0 bases and the J gene end by 8 bases; junction bases not matched to a gene: 6. In nucleotides, the CDR3 is TGCGCCAGCAGCCAAGATATAGGACAGGTCGAAAAACTGTTTTTT. Residues: CASSQDIGQVEKLFF.

The CDR3 protein is CASSKDRNTEAFF. The CDR3 DNA sequence: TGTGCCAGCAGCAAAGACAGGAACACTGAAGCTTTCTTT. V is TRBV7-2 and J is TRBJ1-1; D may be TRBD1 (5 bases). Germline CDR1 reads SGHTA; CDR2 reads FQGNSA. This CDR3 is built from 13 residues. Trimming stripped 5 bases from V and 1 base from J, with 8 bases between. The full variable domain, in which reference TRBV7-2 and TRBJ1-1 provide the parts outside the CDR3, is GAGVSQSPSNKVTEKGKDVELRCDPISGHTALYWYRQSLGQGLEFLIYFQGNSAPDKSGLPSDRFSAERTGGSVSTLTIQRTQQEDSAVYLCASSKDRNTEAFFGQGTRLTVV.

This rearrangement joins TRBV13 to TRBJ2-1; TRBD2 aligns across 7 bases. With 4 bases clipped from V and 5 bases from J, the junction kept 11 bases outside the gene matches. The CDR3 spans 16 residues. CDR1 is PRHDT and CDR2 is FYEKMQ in the germline V gene (reference sequence). The CDR3 nucleotides are TGTGCCAGCAGCTCAACCGGGGGTGGGGGGGACAATGAGCAGTTCTTC. Its translation: CASSSTGGGGDNEQFF.

V is TRBV5-4 and J is TRBJ1-2; 7 bases match TRBD1. Trimming removed 0 bases from V and 4 bases from J; junction bases left unmatched: 6. The CDR3 has 15 residues. Germline V gene data show CDR1 as SGHNT and CDR2 as YYREEE (reference sequence). The chain's CDR3 is CASSLGPGQSYGYTF. CDR3 nucleotides: TGTGCCAGCAGCTTGGGTCCGGGACAGAGCTATGGCTACACCTTC.

This chain connects TRBV20-1 to TRBJ2-7; 8 positions agree with TRBD1. Germline lookup yields CDR1 DFQATT and CDR2 SNEGSKA (reference sequence). The CDR3 runs 11 residues. V shed 4 bases and J 5 bases; nucleotides not matched to a gene: 1. For the CDR3, the DNA is TGCAGTGCTACCAGGGGGCACGAGCAGTACTTC. It translates to CSATRGHEQYF.

The J gene is TRBJ1-5, the V gene TRBV7-9; a weak D match, TRBD1 (6 bases). Germline loops: CDR1 SEHNR, CDR2 FQNEAQ (reference sequence). Trimming pared 5 bases from V and 3 bases from J, leaving 11 bases between. This CDR3 comprises 14 residues. CDR3 sequence: CASSPWTDNQPQHF. The CDR3 DNA sequence: TGTGCCAGCAGCCCATGGACAGACAATCAGCCCCAGCATTTT.

The rearrangement joins TRBV19 to TRBJ1-4, with D maybe TRBD1 (6 bases). The CDR3 runs to 15 residues. V was trimmed by 4 bases and J by 5 bases, leaving 14 bases between them. Per germline, CDR1 LNHDA and CDR2 SQIVND (reference sequence). CDR3 nucleotide sequence: TGTGCCAGTAGTACCCGACAGGAGAGAAATGAAAAACTGTTTTTT. Translation: CASSTRQERNEKLFF.

About this clone: A read error may produce the germline difference seen at one junction end. V and J are TRBV2 and TRBJ2-2; D might be TRBD1 (6 bases). Germline lookup yields CDR1 SNHLY and CDR2 FYNNEI. The CDR3 covers 14 residues. In DNA form, the CDR3 reads TGTGCCAGCAGGCTGGACAGTAACACTGGGGAGCTGTTTTTT. It specifies CASRLDSNTGELFF.

The chain couples TRBV28 to TRBJ1-3; possible D gene TRBD1, 5 bases. From germline, CDR1 is MDHEN and CDR2 SYDVKM. This CDR3 contains 19 residues. V lost 5 bases, J lost 0 bases, and 23 bases lay in between. This CDR3 is CASSTQIGQGVFSGNTIYF. CDR3 coding DNA: TGTGCCAGCAGTACCCAAATCGGGCAGGGAGTATTCTCTGGAAACACCATATATTTT. Looking up the rest from reference TRBV28 and TRBJ1-3 gives the full variable domain: DVKVTQSSRYLVKRTGEKVFLECVQDMDHENMFWYRQDPGLGLRLIYFSYDVKMKEKGDIPEGYSVSREKKERFSLILESASTNQTSMYLCASSTQIGQGVFSGNTIYFGEGSWLTVV.

The chain uses TRBV6-5 and TRBJ2-7; the D call may be TRBD1 or TRBD2 (5 bases each). CDR1 MNHEY and CDR2 SVGAGI come from the germline V gene. This CDR3 has 14 residues. The V and J ends lost 6 bases and 2 bases respectively, with 14 bases between them. The CDR3: CASSPRDETYEQYF. Written as DNA, the CDR3 is TGTGCCAGCAGCCCGAGGGACGAAACCTACGAGCAGTACTTC.

For the CDR3, the DNA is TGCGCCAGCACCCGGACGGAGAGCTCCTACGAGCAGTACTTC. This sequence encodes CASTRTESSYEQYF. V is TRBV5-1 and J is TRBJ2-7; no clear D gene. Per the germline V gene, CDR1 is SGHRS and CDR2 is YFSETQ. This CDR3 contains 14 residues. Trimming removed 6 bases at V and 0 bases at J, with 13 bases between.

The chain couples TRBV27 to TRBJ1-1; no firm D call. The length of the CDR3 is 13 residues. Trimming left V 6 bases short and J 5 bases short, with 13 bases between. Germline V gene data show CDR1 as MNHEY and CDR2 as SMNVEV (reference sequence). CDR3 DNA: TGTGCCAGCAGCTCCGATTTTCGAACTGAAGCTTTCTTT. Its protein is CASSSDFRTEAFF.

The chain combines TRBV2 with TRBJ1-1; D is perhaps TRBD1 (6 bases). The CDR3 is made up of 11 amino acids. Germline V gene data show CDR1 as SNHLY and CDR2 as FYNNEI. DNA for the CDR3: TGTGCAGGGGGGACGAACACTGAAGCTTTCTTT. Amino acid sequence: CAGGTNTEAFF.